These T cell receptor beta chains were read from a single sample in a study of blood T cells in healthy people across ages. Using its own MiXCR run on the 5' RACE reads, TCRdb lists one record per CDR3 protein. Among hundreds of thousands of distinct CDR3 sequences listed, 56% were seen once. Sequencing was performed on blood. These receptors were obtained from a man aged 35 to 55 in good health. CDR3s include the opening cysteine and the closing phenylalanine or tryptophan.

J gene,V gene,CDR3 protein
TRBJ2-3,TRBV7-2,CASSLQGPATDTQYF
TRBJ2-5,TRBV29-1,CSAGQGPETQYF
TRBJ1-6,TRBV20-1,CSAEGFLNSPLHF
TRBJ1-1,TRBV12-3/TRBV12-4,CASSLTGSNTEAFF
TRBJ1-1,TRBV4-1,CASSQGWPTEAFF
TRBJ1-6,TRBV7-2,CASSPDGGSLHF
TRBJ2-5,TRBV5-1,CASSPDYELVYF
TRBJ2-3,TRBV4-3,CASSPVDREDTQYF
TRBJ2-1,TRBV12-3/TRBV12-4,CASSLGGASGGNYNEQFF
TRBJ1-5,TRBV20-1,CSTKGNGPNQPQHF
TRBJ2-5,TRBV29-1,CSVEEGGSKTQYF
TRBJ1-2,TRBV4-1,CASSQTDPLAFSNYGYTF
-,TRBV2,CASSDAGQETQYF
TRBJ2-7,TRBV9,CASSTGGESYEQYF
TRBJ2-7,TRBV24-1,CATSDSWGQVREQYF
-,TRBV2,CASSGDGGQGTFSYEQYF
TRBJ1-2,TRBV28,CASSLSPYGSSYGYTF
TRBJ2-5,TRBV7-9,CASSLAGEGPRETQYF
TRBJ1-1,TRBV29-1,CSVEFGRGTSGAFF
TRBJ2-1,TRBV12-3/TRBV12-4,CASSPVVEQFF
TRBJ2-1,TRBV29-1,CSVEGGAKEEQFF
TRBJ1-4,TRBV29-1,CSVANEKLFF
TRBJ2-3,TRBV20-1,CSASRLYRTDTQYF
TRBJ2-3,TRBV6-5,CASSSSGGAGDTQYF
-,TRBV15,CATSRDPGFGETQYF
TRBJ1-6,TRBV13,CASSKEGRMAYNSPLHF
TRBJ2-7,TRBV7-9,CASSPVLASGSESSYEQYF
TRBJ2-5,TRBV3-1,CASSQDSSGGQETQYF
TRBJ2-1,TRBV20-1,CSAPGTGDWNEQFF
TRBJ2-1,TRBV6-2/TRBV6-3,CASGGRTGVDEQFF
TRBJ1-2,TRBV11-2,CASSNLRVHYGYTF
TRBJ2-1,TRBV27,CASSTGGEQFF